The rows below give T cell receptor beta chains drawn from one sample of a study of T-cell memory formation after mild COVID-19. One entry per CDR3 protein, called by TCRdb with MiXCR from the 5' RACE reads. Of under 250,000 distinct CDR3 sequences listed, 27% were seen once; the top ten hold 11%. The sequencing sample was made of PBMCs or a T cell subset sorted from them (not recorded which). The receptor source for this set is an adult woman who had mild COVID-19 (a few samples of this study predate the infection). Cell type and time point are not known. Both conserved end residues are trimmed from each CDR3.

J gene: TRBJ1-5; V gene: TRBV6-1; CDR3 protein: ASSVQGWVNQPQH
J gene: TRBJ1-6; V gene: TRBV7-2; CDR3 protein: ASSRTGTEGSPLH
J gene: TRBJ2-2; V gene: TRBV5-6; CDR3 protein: ASSLNGRTGELF
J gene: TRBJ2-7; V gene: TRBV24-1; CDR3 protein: ATSDTRGTSAYEQY
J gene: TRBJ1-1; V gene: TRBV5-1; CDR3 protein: ASSLTRGNSEAF
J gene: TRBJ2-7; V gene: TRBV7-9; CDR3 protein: ASSANNYEQY
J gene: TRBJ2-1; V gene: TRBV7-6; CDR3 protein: ASSLGPGANYNEQF
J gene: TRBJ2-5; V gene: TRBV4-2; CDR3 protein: ASSQDPARRQETQY
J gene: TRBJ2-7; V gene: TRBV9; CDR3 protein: ASSVGLAGINEQY
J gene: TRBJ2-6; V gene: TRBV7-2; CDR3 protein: ASIGGQGLRGANVLT
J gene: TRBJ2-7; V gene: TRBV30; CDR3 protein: AWSRGQGKNEQY
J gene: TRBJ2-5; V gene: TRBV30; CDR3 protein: AWSPSHRGRGWETQY
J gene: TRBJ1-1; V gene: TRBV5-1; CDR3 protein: DSSLAAGPVMSEAF
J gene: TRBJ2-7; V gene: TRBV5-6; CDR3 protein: ASSSNRVLSYEQY
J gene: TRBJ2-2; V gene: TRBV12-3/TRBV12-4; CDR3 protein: ASRRTASNTGELF
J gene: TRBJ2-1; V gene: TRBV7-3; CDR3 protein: ASSLGGLDNEQF
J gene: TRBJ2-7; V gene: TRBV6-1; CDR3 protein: ASRSTSGDSYEQY
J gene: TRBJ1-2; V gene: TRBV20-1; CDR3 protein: SVGSGNEPNYGYT
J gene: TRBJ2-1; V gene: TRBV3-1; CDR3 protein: ASSPYRLAGVTGEQF
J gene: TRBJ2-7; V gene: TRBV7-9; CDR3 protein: ASGRVGASYEQY
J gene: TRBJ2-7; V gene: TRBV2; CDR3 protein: ASSPFIPGQGLHEQY
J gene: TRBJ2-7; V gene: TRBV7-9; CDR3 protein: ASSQSDRGGYEQY
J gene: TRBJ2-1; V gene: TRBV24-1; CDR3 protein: ATSDAPRGGEQF
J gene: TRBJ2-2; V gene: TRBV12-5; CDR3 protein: ASGLNPTTGTGELF